Each of the 8 T cell receptor beta chains below was sequenced from the same sample in a study of cytomegalovirus exposure and HLA in healthy donors. PCR primers comprised 60 Vbeta and 13 Jbeta primers. TCRdb keeps only in-frame clones here, not all; method: immunoSEQ multiplex PCR. Of under 300,000 clones in the sample, about 83% were seen once. The sequencing input was PBMCs. These receptors were taken from a middle-aged woman in good health and CMV-seropositive.

The chain uses TRBV20-1 and TRBJ2-1; D remains ambiguous. The V gene lost 5 bases and the J gene lost 10 bases, with 12 bases spanning the gap. Per germline, CDR1 DFQATT and CDR2 SNEGSKA (reference sequence). There are 11 residues in the CDR3. CDR3 nucleotide sequence: TGCAGTGCTGTCAGCGTCAGAGAGCAGTTCTTC. Its translation is CSAVSVREQFF.

With respect to this clone: Mismatch with germline at one junction end may stem from a read error. The V gene is TRBV7-9, the J gene TRBJ2-6, with D possibly TRBD2 on 5 matching bases. The CDR3 runs to 16 residues. The germline gives CDR1 SEHNR, CDR2 FQNEAQ (reference sequence). The CDR3 spells CSSNEELDSGANVLTF. The CDR3 DNA sequence: TGTTCCAGCAACGAGGAACTAGATTCTGGGGCCAACGTCCTGACTTTC.

The chain has TRBV5-1 and TRBJ2-2, with a possible D match to TRBD2 (6 bases). V lost 7 bases and J 4 bases, leaving 14 bases between the germline ends. Germline V CDR1 and CDR2: SGHRS, YFSETQ. The CDR3 is 14 residues long. DNA of the CDR3: TGCGCCAGCGAGAGGAGGGCCGGCACCGGGGAGCTGTTTTTT. Translating it yields CASERRAGTGELFF.

This clone was seen a single time. The chain carries TRBV9 and TRBJ2-3, with TRBD2 matching over 9 bases. The ends lost 4 bases at V and 3 bases at J; junction bases unmatched: 6. Germline values: CDR1 SGDLS, CDR2 YYNGEE. The CDR3 runs 15 residues. The chain's CDR3 is CASSLAGADTDTQYF. CDR3 nucleotide sequence: TGTGCCAGCAGCTTAGCGGGAGCGGATACAGATACGCAGTATTTT.

The J gene is TRBJ1-4, the V gene TRBV9; 9 bases are shared with TRBD1. Trimming cost V 3 bases and J 10 bases; bases outside gene matches: 13. The CDR3 has 16 amino acids. Germline V gene lookup returns CDR1 SGDLS and CDR2 YYNGEE. The CDR3 loop reads CASSDRAGTGRGKLFF. The CDR3 DNA sequence: TGTGCCAGCAGCGATAGAGCCGGGACAGGGAGGGGAAAACTGTTTTTT.

The rearrangement uses TRBV11-2 and TRBJ2-5, with 9 nucleotides matching TRBD1. This CDR3 is 14 amino acids long. The germline V gene has CDR1 SGHAT and CDR2 FQNNGV. V shed 5 bases and J 5 bases; nucleotides not matched to a gene: 6. CDR3 DNA: TGTGCCAGCAGCACACAGGGGGCGCGGGAGACCCAGTACTTC. Its translation is CASSTQGARETQYF.

This chain joins TRBV29-1 and TRBJ1-1; perhaps TRBD1 as D (6 bases). Germline CDR1 is SQVTM and CDR2 is ANQGSEA. V was shortened by 4 bases and J by 0 bases, with 12 bases between the two germline ends. The CDR3 consists of 14 residues. As DNA, the CDR3 is TGCAGCGTTGCTACAGGGACCATGAACACTGAAGCTTTCTTT. Its translation: CSVATGTMNTEAFF.

The sample holds a few counts of this clone. The chain has TRBV6-6 and TRBJ2-7; D is possibly TRBD2 (6 bases). Trimming removed 2 bases from V and 0 bases from J, with 11 bases in between. In germline, CDR1 is MNHNY, CDR2 SVGAGI (reference sequence). The CDR3 totals 15 residues. The CDR3 spells CASSYLGGSSYEQYF. The CDR3, as DNA: TGTGCCAGCAGTTACCTTGGAGGGAGCTCCTACGAGCAGTACTTC.